This T cell receptor beta chain was observed in a study of OX40 agonist ivuxolimab in advanced cancers. Study background: At doses from 0.01 to 10 mg/kg, patients were given intravenous ivuxolimab every 2 weeks.

Study observations and caveats: Expansion of clones was among the lowest in partial responders at 0.1-3.0 mg/kg. Clonal expansion was seen in CD4+ and CD8+ blood T cells by week 6 at 0.1 to 3.0 mg/kg. The average count of expanded clones was higher among CD8+ T cells than among CD4+.

On this clone: Its target is not known.

Clones were read by immunoSEQ multiplex PCR, and TCRdb kept only the in-frame ones, dropping some. The data hold some 70,000 clones, with about 80% observed a single time. CDR1 is MNHEY and CDR2 is SMNVEV in the germline V gene (reference sequence). The CDR3 contains 15 residues. V was pared by 3 bases and J by 1 base, with 2 bases of the junction left unmatched. The clonotype originates from an adult with an advanced solid tumor such as melanoma, head and neck, liver or kidney cancer. The chain is built from TRBV27 and TRBJ2-3; 9 bases are shared with TRBD2. The sequences come from CD4+ or CD8+ T cells sorted from blood, collected in a trial of the OX40 agonist ivuxolimab. CDR3 loop: CASSLGGGGTDTQYF. CDR3 bases: TGTGCCAGCAGTTTGGGCGGGGGGGGCACAGATACGCAGTATTTT.